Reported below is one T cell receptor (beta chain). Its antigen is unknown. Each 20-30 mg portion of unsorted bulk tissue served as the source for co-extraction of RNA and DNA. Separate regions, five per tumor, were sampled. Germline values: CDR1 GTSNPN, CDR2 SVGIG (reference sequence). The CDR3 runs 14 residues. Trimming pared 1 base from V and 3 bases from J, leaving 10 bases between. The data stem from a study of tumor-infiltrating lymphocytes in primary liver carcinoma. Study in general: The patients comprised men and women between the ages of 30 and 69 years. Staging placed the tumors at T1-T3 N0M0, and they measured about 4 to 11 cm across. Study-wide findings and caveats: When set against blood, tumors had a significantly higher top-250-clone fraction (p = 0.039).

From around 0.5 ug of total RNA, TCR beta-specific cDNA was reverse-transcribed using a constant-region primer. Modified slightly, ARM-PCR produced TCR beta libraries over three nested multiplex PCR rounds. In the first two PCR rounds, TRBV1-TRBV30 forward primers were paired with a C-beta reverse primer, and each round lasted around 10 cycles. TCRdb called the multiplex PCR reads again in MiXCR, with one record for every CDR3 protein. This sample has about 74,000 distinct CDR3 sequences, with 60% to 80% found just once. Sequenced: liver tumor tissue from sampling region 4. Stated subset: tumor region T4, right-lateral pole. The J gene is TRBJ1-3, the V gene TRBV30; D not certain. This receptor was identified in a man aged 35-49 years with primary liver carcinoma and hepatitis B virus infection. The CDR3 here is CAWSEGGIGNTIYF. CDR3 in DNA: TGTGCCTGGAGTGAGGGAGGGATTGGAAACACCATATATTTT.